Shown below are 7 T cell receptor beta chains from a single sample sequenced in a study of blood T cells in healthy people across ages. Using a J-beta primer mix together with a sample-barcoded 5' primer, a second PCR was run for roughly 6 to 12 cycles. TCRdb recomputed calls from the 5' RACE reads with MiXCR, one row per CDR3 protein. This table holds some 1.7 million distinct CDR3 sequences, approximately 30% found once. Material: blood. All receptors derive from a woman aged 30 to 39 in good health.

This sequence joins TRBV5-5 and TRBJ1-4; unclear D gene. The CDR3 spans 14 residues. Germline loops: CDR1 SGHKS, CDR2 YYEKEE (reference sequence). V was clipped by 3 bases and J by 8 bases, with 14 bases between them. The CDR3 reads CASSSDLFGEKLFF. The CDR3 nucleotides read TGTGCCAGCAGCTCAGACCTATTTGGGGAAAAACTGTTTTTT. Filled out from reference TRBV5-5 and TRBJ1-4, the complete variable domain reads DAGVTQSPTHLIKTRGQQVTLRCSPISGHKSVSWYQQVLGQGPQFIFQYYEKEERGRGNFPDRFSARQFPNYSSELNVNALLLGDSALYLCASSSDLFGEKLFFGSGTQLSVL.

This clonotype showed up many times. The V and J genes are TRBV6-4 and TRBJ2-1; TRBD1 aligns across 9 bases. The CDR3 has 15 residues. Unmatched junction bases numbered 3, after V lost 4 bases and J lost 2 bases. Germline V CDR1 and CDR2: MRHNA, SNTAGT. The CDR3 spells CASSAGTGTYNEQFF. The DNA of the CDR3 is TGTGCCAGCAGTGCCGGGACAGGGACCTACAATGAGCAGTTCTTC.

The chain links TRBV11-2 to TRBJ1-4; TRBD1 is a possible D gene (5 bases). Trimming left V 5 bases short and J 6 bases short, with 19 bases between. Looked up from germline, CDR1 is SGHAT and CDR2 is FQNNGV. The CDR3 is 16 amino acids. CDR3 DNA: TGTGCCAGCAGCACCACCCCGAGGGGAAGGGATGAAAAACTGTTTTTT. This codes for CASSTTPRGRDEKLFF. The full variable domain, in which reference TRBV11-2 and TRBJ1-4 provide the parts outside the CDR3, is EAGVAQSPRYKIIEKRQSVAFWCNPISGHATLYWYQQILGQGPKLLIQFQNNGVVDDSQLPKDRFSAERLKGVDSTLKIQPAKLEDSAVYLCASSTTPRGRDEKLFFGSGTQLSVL.

The table lists this clonotype with many counts. V usage is TRBV20-1 and J usage is TRBJ2-1, with 8 bases aligning to TRBD2. CDR3 length equals 13 residues. V lost 6 bases and J lost 7; bases outside the gene matches: 8. CDR1 and CDR2 (germline): DFQATT, SNEGSKA (reference sequence). The DNA for the CDR3 is TGCAGTGCCCCTCCGGGGGGGGTGAATGAGCAGTTCTTC. Protein: CSAPPGGVNEQFF.

This clonotype has just a few counts. This rearrangement joins TRBV2 to TRBJ2-3, with 11 nucleotides matching TRBD2. The V gene end was trimmed by 9 bases and the J gene end by 0 bases; junction bases not matched to a gene: 2. The CDR3 contains 14 residues. The germline CDR1 and CDR2 sequences are SNHLY and FYNNEI. The CDR3 spells CARGLAVSTDTQYF. The CDR3 bases are TGTGCCAGGGGACTAGCGGTTAGCACAGATACGCAGTATTTT.

The gene calls are TRBV30 and TRBJ2-1; 9 bases map to TRBD2. Germline CDR1 reads GTSNPN; CDR2 reads SVGIG (reference sequence). J gave up 7 bases and V 3 bases, and 7 bases lay outside the gene matches. The CDR3 length is 14 residues. The CDR3 DNA sequence: TGTGCCTGGAGAAATGGCGGGGGGGCGAATGAGCAGTTCTTC. Translation gives CAWRNGGGANEQFF.

Comments on this clonotype: No conserved phenylalanine or tryptophan is present at the end of the CDR3, so a read error is the likely explanation. The chain is built from TRBV4-2 and TRBJ2-5; 7 nucleotides align to TRBD2. The V segment lost 0 bases and the J segment 7 bases; nucleotides outside the gene matches: 14. Germline assignment: CDR1 LGHNA and CDR2 YNFKEQ. The CDR3 has 17 residues. The CDR3 bases are TGTGCCAGCAGCCAAGATCCCGCGGGGGAACTAAGAGGGACCCAGTACGTC. Its protein product is CASSQDPAGELRGTQYV.